This T cell receptor (beta chain) was observed in a study of blood T cells in healthy people across ages. Per-sample PBMC isolation yielded at least 6.5 million cells. This CDR3 has 14 amino acids. Germline CDR1 is MNHEY and CDR2 is SVGEGT. V shed 0 bases and J shed 7 bases, with 10 bases lying between them. The second PCR ran roughly 6 to 11 cycles with a sample-barcoded 5' primer and J-beta primers. TCRdb reprocessed the 5' RACE reads via MiXCR and lists one record per CDR3 protein. The sample has just under 900,000 distinct CDR3 sequences, under 35% seen once. This clonotype has a count of ten or more. Its specificity is unknown. Study results and limitations: Naive CD4+ cell counts and diversity both ran higher in long-lived than in aged donors. The diversity estimates, figures obtained from one million T cells, were considered underestimates. Age showed a roughly linear inverse relationship with TCR beta diversity per million T cells.

The chain links TRBV6-2 or TRBV6-3 to TRBJ2-1, with D uncertain. Material: blood. The source is a woman older than 75 in good health. In DNA, the CDR3 is TGTGCCAGCAGTTACTCCGTTCTAGGGAATGAGCAGTTCTTC. This gives the protein CASSYSVLGNEQFF.